This T cell receptor (beta chain) stems from a study of T cells after yellow fever vaccination. The overall study: Preparation used SMART-Seq v4 Ultra Low Input for the low-cell-number fractions.

This clonotype was counted a few times. The antigen is undetermined. TCRdb used MiXCR to reprocess the 5' RACE reads, holding one entry per CDR3 protein. The sample yields hundreds of thousands of distinct CDR3 sequences, approximately 12% seen once. Trimming removed 2 bases from V and 4 bases from J, with 15 bases in between. The length of the CDR3 is 16 residues. The germline CDR1 and CDR2 sequences are LGHDT and YNNKEL (reference sequence). Study-wide results and limits: Contaminating bulk clonotypes could be abundant in FACS-sorted repertoires. A large majority of primary-vaccination clones showed up again after the booster (around 95% CD4, about 87% CD8). Peaking on day 5 versus 15, the secondary response was faster but weaker.

This chain links TRBV3-1 with TRBJ1-5; maybe TRBD1 (6 bases). This specimen was CD4+ T cells sorted from PBMCs, taken 15 days after the yellow fever booster vaccination. This sequence originates from a man between 18 and 29 years old who received the YFV17D yellow fever vaccine. This CDR3 reads CASSQSGGDSNQPQHF. The DNA of the CDR3 is TGTGCCAGCAGCCAATCGGGGGGCGACAGTAATCAGCCCCAGCATTTT.